Below, 22 T cell receptor beta chains from the same sample are listed, as sequenced in a study of blood T cells in healthy people across ages. Using a J-beta primer mix together with a sample-barcoded 5' primer, a second PCR was run for about 6 to 12 cycles. Each CDR3 protein gets one entry after TCRdb re-called the 5' RACE reads with MiXCR. Of hundreds of thousands of distinct CDR3 sequences in the sample, around 26% were seen once. The sample comprised blood. These receptor sequences come from a woman at least 80 years old in good health.

The rearrangement links TRBV7-9 to TRBJ1-4; 10 nucleotides match TRBD1. CDR1 is SEHNR and CDR2 is FQNEAQ in the germline V gene (reference sequence). The length of the CDR3 is 16 residues. The trim removed 5 bases at V and 4 bases at J, leaving 7 bases unmatched. CDR3 residues: CASSLGQGPYNEKLFF. The CDR3 nucleotides read TGTGCCAGCAGCCTGGGACAGGGGCCATATAATGAAAAACTGTTTTTT. The full variable domain, with the rest looked up from reference TRBV7-9 and TRBJ1-4, is DTGVSQNPRHKITKRGQNVTFRCDPISEHNRLYWYRQTLGQGPEFLTYFQNEAQLEKSRLLSDRFSAERPKGSFSTLEIQRTEQGDSAMYLCASSLGQGPYNEKLFFGSGTQLSVL.

The V gene is TRBV5-1, the J gene TRBJ2-5, with TRBD2 as a possible D gene (7 bases). The J call may be mistaken, given a closer DNA end match to TRBJ2-1. The CDR3 runs to 15 residues. CDR1 and CDR2 (germline): SGHRS, YFSETQ. The CDR3 region is CASSLGGGPQETQFF. The DNA for the CDR3 is TGCGCCAGCAGCCTGGGCGGGGGCCCTCAAGAGACCCAGTTCTTC.

This clonotype was counted ten times or more. The chain links TRBV6-2 or TRBV6-3 to TRBJ2-3, with TRBD2 matching over 11 bases. After removal of 7 bases from V and 2 bases from J, the junction contained 5 bases not matched to a gene. Germline-derived CDR1 and CDR2 are MNHEY and SVGEGT. The CDR3 is 15 amino acids. CDR3 bases: TGTGCCAGCAAACTAGCGGGGGCCCCCACAGATACGCAGTATTTT. Encoded protein: CASKLAGAPTDTQYF.

The chain carries TRBV7-2 and TRBJ1-6; unclear D gene. The V gene lost 5 bases and the J gene lost 9 bases, with 14 bases spanning the gap. CDR1 SGHTA and CDR2 FQGNSA come from the germline V gene. The CDR3 length is 14 residues. This chain's CDR3 is CASSIRRTSSPLHF. CDR3 DNA: TGTGCCAGCAGCATCCGGAGGACGTCTTCACCCCTCCACTTT.

With regard to this clonotype: This may be a read error, as it is one base from a much larger clone. The CDR3 protein is CASRHGNQPQHF. CDR3 DNA: TGTGCCAGCAGGCATGGGAATCAGCCCCAGCATTTT. The chain carries TRBV7-2 and TRBJ1-5; D gene unclear. This CDR3 has 12 residues. The V end was cut by 6 bases, the J end by 4 bases, with 7 bases between. CDR1 and CDR2 (germline): SGHTA, FQGNSA.

In this sample, this clonotype turned up a few times. The chain links TRBV11-3 to TRBJ2-1; TRBD2 matches 7 bases. The CDR3 has 17 residues. V was pared by 2 bases and J by 7 bases, with 14 bases of the junction left unmatched. Germline assignment: CDR1 SGHNT and CDR2 YENEEA. CDR3 in DNA: TGTGCCAGCAGCTTAACCGGAGCCCGGGACGGGAGGAATGAGCAGTTCTTC. It specifies CASSLTGARDGRNEQFF.

The chain recombines TRBV7-9 with TRBJ1-1; possibly TRBD1 for D (5 bases). The CDR3 length is 14 residues. Germline V gene lookup returns CDR1 SEHNR and CDR2 FQNEAQ (reference sequence). V lost 6 bases and J lost 1, with 12 bases in between. The CDR3: CASRRDQGNTEAFF. The CDR3 coding sequence is TGTGCCAGCAGGAGGGACCAGGGGAACACTGAAGCTTTCTTT. The entire variable domain, with the rest obtained from reference TRBV7-9 and TRBJ1-1, is as follows: DTGVSQNPRHKITKRGQNVTFRCDPISEHNRLYWYRQTLGQGPEFLTYFQNEAQLEKSRLLSDRFSAERPKGSFSTLEIQRTEQGDSAMYLCASRRDQGNTEAFFGQGTRLTVV.

A word on this clonotype: One end of the junction does not line up with germline, which may come from a read error. The genes are TRBV5-1 and TRBJ1-2, with 7 bases that match TRBD1. The V gene's germline CDR1 is SGHRS and CDR2 YFSETQ. The CDR3 length is 15 residues. This CDR3 reads CASGLTTGNVYGYTF. The CDR3 coding sequence is TGCGCCAGCGGCTTAACGACAGGGAACGTCTATGGCTACACCTTC. Full variable domain (remainder filled in from reference TRBV5-1 and TRBJ1-2): KAGVTQTPRYLIKTRGQQVTLSCSPISGHRSVSWYQQTPGQGLQFLFEYFSETQRNKGNFPGRFSGRQFSNSRSEMNVSTLELGDSALYLCASGLTTGNVYGYTFGSGTRLTVV.

The gene calls are TRBV20-1 and TRBJ2-7; D unclear. The CDR3 sequence is 12 residues long. In germline, CDR1 is DFQATT, CDR2 SNEGSKA (reference sequence). CDR3 amino acids: CRAEVGTYEQYF. CDR3 coding DNA: TGCAGGGCTGAGGTGGGAACCTACGAGCAGTACTTC.

In its sample, this clonotype was seen a few times. J is TRBJ2-6 and V is TRBV7-3; D ambiguous. CDR1 and CDR2 (germline): SGHTA, FQGTGA. V lost 5 bases and J lost 1, with 15 bases in between. The CDR3 is made up of 17 amino acids. In DNA form, the CDR3 reads TGTGCCAGCAGCCCGCCCCCGGCCGTATCTGGGGCCAACGTCCTGACTTTC. Its translation is CASSPPPAVSGANVLTF.

The chain combines TRBV10-3 with TRBJ2-7, with D perhaps being TRBD1 or TRBD2 (7 bases each). Germline CDR1 and CDR2: ENHRY and SYGVKD. Trimming took off 6 bases at V and 3 bases at J, with 15 bases between the two ends. This CDR3 is built from 14 residues. This CDR3 reads CAIRSQGEGYEQYF. The CDR3 nucleotides are TGTGCCATCAGGAGCCAGGGGGAGGGCTACGAGCAGTACTTC.

On this clonotype: This sequence may be a read error, since a much larger clone differs from it by one base. The chain combines TRBV5-1 with TRBJ2-4; D perhaps matches TRBD1 (5 bases). The CDR3 contains 16 residues. Germline V gene data show CDR1 as SGHRS and CDR2 as YFSETQ. The DNA of the CDR3 is TGCGCCAGCATCTTGGAAGCACAAGGGGTCAAAAACATTCAGTACTTC. Amino acids: CASILEAQGVKNIQYF.

The chain recombines TRBV12-3 or TRBV12-4 with TRBJ1-5; TRBD1 matches at 9 bases. Trimming cost V 5 bases and J 11 bases; bases outside gene matches: 10. The CDR3 has 14 amino acids. This CDR3 reads CASSPTGQGSAQHF. The CDR3 DNA is TGTGCCAGCAGTCCCACGGGACAGGGTTCAGCCCAGCATTTT.

V is TRBV25-1 and J is TRBJ1-6; no reliable D call. Germline CDR1 and CDR2: MGHDK and SYGVNS. Deletions cut 7 bases from V and 13 bases from J, with 14 bases between. The CDR3 is 12 amino acids. CDR3 nucleotides: TGTGCCAGCACCGGCCACCGGGGTCCCCTCCACTTT. This encodes CASTGHRGPLHF.

V is TRBV20-1 and J is TRBJ2-3, with TRBD2 matching 7 bases. J lost 14 bases, V lost 0 bases, and 14 bases had no gene match. The CDR3 is 14 residues long. Germline V gene data show CDR1 as DFQATT and CDR2 as SNEGSKA (reference sequence). Here the CDR3 reads CSARDLERGGELYF. CDR3 bases: TGCAGTGCTAGAGATCTGGAGCGGGGCGGGGAGCTGTATTTT.

The V gene is TRBV12-3 or TRBV12-4, the J gene TRBJ2-3; no clear D gene. With 1 base removed from V and 4 bases from J, the gap between germline ends came to 6 bases. The length of the CDR3 is 13 residues. As DNA, the CDR3 is TGTGCCAGCAGTTTAGTGAGACCAGATACGCAGTATTTT. Encoded protein: CASSLVRPDTQYF.

This clonotype has more than one count but fewer than ten. Since a much larger clone is just one base distant, this may be a read error. V and J are TRBV7-2 and TRBJ2-1, with 7 nucleotides matching TRBD2. TRBJ2-7 matches the DNA end more closely, so the J call is doubtful. Germline V gene data show CDR1 as SGHTA and CDR2 as FQGNSA. The CDR3 is made up of 15 amino acids. In DNA, the CDR3 is TGTGCCAGCAGAGGCGCGGGGGACTCCTACAATGAGCAGTACTTC. Translated: CASRGAGDSYNEQYF.

This clonotype came up many times. The chain combines TRBV18 with TRBJ2-7; TRBD1 aligns across 7 bases. The V segment lost 1 base and the J segment 7 bases; nucleotides outside the gene matches: 4. The germline V gene has CDR1 KGHSH and CDR2 LQKENI. CDR3 length: 13 amino acids. CDR3 DNA sequence: TGTGCCAGCTCACCACGAACAGGGGATGAGCAGTACTTC. This encodes CASSPRTGDEQYF.

This clonotype has a count of ten or more. The chain uses TRBV6-1 and TRBJ2-1, with a weak D call TRBD2 (5 bases). V lost 2 bases and J lost 2, with 10 bases in between. Germline V CDR1 and CDR2: MNHNS, SASEGT. This CDR3 contains 15 residues. CDR3 in amino acids: CASSEFGETYNEQFF. CDR3 coding DNA: TGTGCCAGCAGTGAATTTGGGGAGACCTACAATGAGCAGTTCTTC.

This chain joins TRBV20-1 and TRBJ1-5; 9 bases line up with TRBD1. The V gene end was trimmed by 2 bases and the J gene end by 9 bases; junction bases not matched to a gene: 8. The CDR3 totals 14 residues. Germline CDR1 DFQATT, CDR2 SNEGSKA (reference sequence). The CDR3 loop is CSARTQGAGRPQHF. The CDR3 DNA follows: TGCAGTGCTAGAACACAGGGGGCTGGTCGGCCCCAGCATTTT.

This clonotype occurred many times. The CDR3: CSARVRGQGPEGTQYF. In DNA form, the CDR3 reads TGCAGTGCTAGAGTCAGGGGACAGGGGCCAGAAGGGACCCAGTACTTC. The V and J genes are TRBV20-1 and TRBJ2-5, with 10 bases that match TRBD1. The CDR3 consists of 16 residues. V shed 1 base, J shed 7 bases, and the junction held 12 bases outside the gene matches. Germline V gives CDR1 DFQATT, CDR2 SNEGSKA (reference sequence).

This clonotype was found a few times. The chain is built from TRBV7-2 and TRBJ2-2; maybe TRBD1 (5 bases). The germline CDR1 and CDR2 sequences are SGHTA and FQGNSA. V dropped 3 bases and J dropped 1 base, with 12 bases sitting between them. This CDR3 is 16 amino acids long. The CDR3 DNA reads as TGTGCCAGCAGCTTTGCAGGGCTCGTGAACACCGGGGAGCTGTTTTTT. It yields the protein CASSFAGLVNTGELFF.